Included here is one TCR beta chain sequence, with context. This entry is derived from a study of control samples from healthy donors and cancer patients. The data were produced by immunoSEQ multiplex PCR, yet TCRdb's version contains in-frame clones alone and is incomplete. The sample holds about 86,000 clones, approximately 93% seen once. The CDR3 is made up of 16 amino acids. V was pared by 2 bases and J by 1 base, with 7 bases of the junction left unmatched. Looked up from germline, CDR1 is LGHDT and CDR2 is YNNKEL (reference sequence). This TCR was recovered from a woman younger than 45 in good health. The V gene is TRBV3-1 (or the pseudogene TRBV3-2), the J gene TRBJ2-5; TRBD2 agrees at 7 bases. Sequencing used blood. The CDR3 spells CASSQMASGLQETQYF. Written as DNA, the CDR3 is TGTGCCAGCAGCCAAATGGCTAGCGGACTCCAAGAGACCCAGTACTTC.